This T cell receptor (beta chain) was identified during a study of blood T cell repertoires in COVID-19. Study as a whole: Samples taken during acute and convalescent COVID-19 were collected in the United States, Italy and Spain. T cells, B-cell-depleted T cells, or PBMCs provided the cDNA or gDNA that served as material.

In the authors' workflow: Estimates of nucleated cell counts were drawn from the amplification of reference gene primers. Profiled with immunoSEQ multiplex PCR; TCRdb holds only in-frame clones, not every one. V, J and clone size derive from that table, while D and trimming were established from the DNA sequence. Of 97,000 or so clones in the sample, approximately 88% are singletons; the top ten hold around 4.5%. This CDR3 has 16 residues. Germline loops: CDR1 MDHEN, CDR2 SYDVKM. V dropped 3 bases and J dropped 4; count of bases not matched to a gene: 9. The sequencing input was peripheral blood. V gene TRBV28 combines with J gene TRBJ1-3; 7 bases match TRBD1. This clonotype was obtained from a human donor in a cohort sampled during active COVID-19. The CDR3 region has the DNA TGTGCCAGCAGTTTCAGGGGGGCTCGGGAGGGAAACACCATATATTTT. Amino acids: CASSFRGAREGNTIYF.